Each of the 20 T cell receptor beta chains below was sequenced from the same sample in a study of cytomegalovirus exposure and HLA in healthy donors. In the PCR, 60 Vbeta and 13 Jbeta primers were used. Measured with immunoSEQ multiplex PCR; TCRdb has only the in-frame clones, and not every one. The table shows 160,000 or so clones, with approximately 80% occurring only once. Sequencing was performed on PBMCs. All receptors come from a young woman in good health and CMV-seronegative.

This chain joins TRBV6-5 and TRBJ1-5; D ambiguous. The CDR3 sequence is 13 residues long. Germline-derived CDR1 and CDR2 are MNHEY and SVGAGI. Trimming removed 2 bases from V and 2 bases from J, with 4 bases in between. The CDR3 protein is CASSYGRNQPQHF. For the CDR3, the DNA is TGTGCCAGCAGTTACGGGCGCAATCAGCCCCAGCATTTT.

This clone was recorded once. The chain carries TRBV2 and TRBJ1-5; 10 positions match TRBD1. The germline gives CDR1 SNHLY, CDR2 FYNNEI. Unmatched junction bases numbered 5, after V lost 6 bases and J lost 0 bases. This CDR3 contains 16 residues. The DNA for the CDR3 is TGTGCCAGCAGAGGGACAGGGGTTGGTAGCAATCAGCCCCAGCATTTT. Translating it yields CASRGTGVGSNQPQHF.

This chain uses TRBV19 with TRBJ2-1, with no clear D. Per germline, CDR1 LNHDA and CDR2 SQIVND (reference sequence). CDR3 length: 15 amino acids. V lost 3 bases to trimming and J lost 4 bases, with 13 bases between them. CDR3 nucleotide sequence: TGTGCCAGTAGTATTAAGGCAGGCATATACAATGAGCAGTTCTTC. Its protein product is CASSIKAGIYNEQFF.

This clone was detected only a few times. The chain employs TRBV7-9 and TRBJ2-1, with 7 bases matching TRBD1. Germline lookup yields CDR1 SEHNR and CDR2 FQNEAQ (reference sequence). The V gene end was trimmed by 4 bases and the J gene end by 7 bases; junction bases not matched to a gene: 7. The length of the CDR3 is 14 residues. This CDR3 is CASSSKTGLNEQFF. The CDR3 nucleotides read TGTGCCAGCAGCTCCAAGACAGGGTTGAATGAGCAGTTCTTC.

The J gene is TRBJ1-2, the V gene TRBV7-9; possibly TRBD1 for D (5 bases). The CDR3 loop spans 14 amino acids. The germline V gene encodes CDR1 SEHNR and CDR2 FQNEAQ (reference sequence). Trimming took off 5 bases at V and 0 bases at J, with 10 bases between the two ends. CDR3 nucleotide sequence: TGTGCCAGCAGCCTTTCGACAGCTAACTATGGCTACACCTTC. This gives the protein CASSLSTANYGYTF.

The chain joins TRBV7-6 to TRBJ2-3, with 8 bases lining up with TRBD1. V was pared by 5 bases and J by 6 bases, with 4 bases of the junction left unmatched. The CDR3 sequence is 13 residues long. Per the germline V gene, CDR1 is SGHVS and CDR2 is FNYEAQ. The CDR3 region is CASSLRDRDTQYF. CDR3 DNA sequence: TGTGCCAGCAGCCTTCGGGACAGGGATACGCAGTATTTT.

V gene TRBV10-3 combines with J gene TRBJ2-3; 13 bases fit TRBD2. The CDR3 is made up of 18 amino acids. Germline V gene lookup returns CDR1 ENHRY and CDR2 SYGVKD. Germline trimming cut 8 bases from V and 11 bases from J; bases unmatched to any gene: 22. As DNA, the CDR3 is TGTGCCATCGGATTGGACGGACTAGCGGGGGCCCGGGGACCTTTGCAGTATTTT. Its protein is CAIGLDGLAGARGPLQYF.

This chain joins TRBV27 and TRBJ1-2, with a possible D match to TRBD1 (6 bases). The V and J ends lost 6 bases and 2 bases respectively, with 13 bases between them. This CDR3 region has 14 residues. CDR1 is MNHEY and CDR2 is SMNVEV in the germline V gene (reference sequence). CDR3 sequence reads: CASRPGQWNYGYTF. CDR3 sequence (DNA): TGTGCCAGCAGACCCGGACAGTGGAACTATGGCTACACCTTC.

This chain's CDR3 is CASSLAGLTNYGYTF. CDR3 sequence (DNA): TGTGCCAGCAGCTTAGCAGGACTTACTAACTATGGCTACACCTTC. The J gene is TRBJ1-2, the V gene TRBV7-9; D is unclear. Trimming shortened V by 0 bases and J by 0 bases, and 8 bases separated the two germline ends. CDR1 and CDR2 from the germline V gene are SEHNR and FQNEAQ (reference sequence). The CDR3 extends over 15 amino acids.

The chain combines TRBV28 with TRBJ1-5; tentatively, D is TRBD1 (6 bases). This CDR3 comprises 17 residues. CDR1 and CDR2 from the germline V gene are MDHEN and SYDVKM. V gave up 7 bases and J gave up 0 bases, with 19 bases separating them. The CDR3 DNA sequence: TGTGCCAGCACCCCCCCGACGGGGGGCAATAGCAATCAGCCCCAGCATTTT. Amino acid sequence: CASTPPTGGNSNQPQHF.

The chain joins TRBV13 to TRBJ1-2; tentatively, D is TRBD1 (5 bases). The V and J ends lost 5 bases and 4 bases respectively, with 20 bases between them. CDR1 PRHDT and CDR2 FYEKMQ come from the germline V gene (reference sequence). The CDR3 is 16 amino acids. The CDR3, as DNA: TGTGCCAGCAGCCCACGGGGGACCGCCCCGATCTATGGCTACACCTTC. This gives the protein CASSPRGTAPIYGYTF.

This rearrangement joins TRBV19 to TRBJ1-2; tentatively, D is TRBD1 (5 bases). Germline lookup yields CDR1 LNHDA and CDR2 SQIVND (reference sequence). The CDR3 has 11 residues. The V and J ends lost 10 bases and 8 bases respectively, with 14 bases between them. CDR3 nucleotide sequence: TGTGCCACTCGTGCGGGGGGAGGCTACACCTTC. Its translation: CATRAGGGYTF.

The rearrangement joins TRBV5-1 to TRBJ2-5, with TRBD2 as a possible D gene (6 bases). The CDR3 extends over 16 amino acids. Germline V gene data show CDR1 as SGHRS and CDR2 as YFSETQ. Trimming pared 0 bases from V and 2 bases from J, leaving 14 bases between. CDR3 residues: CASSLATGAAQETQYF. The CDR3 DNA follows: TGCGCCAGCAGCTTGGCAACGGGAGCGGCTCAAGAGACCCAGTACTTC.

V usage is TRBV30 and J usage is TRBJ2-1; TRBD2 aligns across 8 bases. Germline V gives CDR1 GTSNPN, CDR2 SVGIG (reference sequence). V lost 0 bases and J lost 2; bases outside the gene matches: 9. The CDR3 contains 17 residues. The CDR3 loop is CAWSVLRAGVAYNEQFF. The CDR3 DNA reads TGTGCCTGGAGTGTACTGCGAGCGGGGGTCGCCTACAATGAGCAGTTCTTC.

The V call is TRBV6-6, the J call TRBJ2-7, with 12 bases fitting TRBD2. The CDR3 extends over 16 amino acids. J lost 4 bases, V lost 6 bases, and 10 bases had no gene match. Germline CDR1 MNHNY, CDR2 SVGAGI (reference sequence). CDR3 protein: CASRDSSTSGGYEQYF. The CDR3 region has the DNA TGTGCCAGCAGGGATTCGTCGACTAGCGGGGGTTACGAGCAGTACTTC.

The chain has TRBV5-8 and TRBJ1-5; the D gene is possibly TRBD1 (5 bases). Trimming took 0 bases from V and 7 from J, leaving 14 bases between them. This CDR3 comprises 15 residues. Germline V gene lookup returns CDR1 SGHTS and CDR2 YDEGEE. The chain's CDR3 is CASSLGPGVGQPQHF. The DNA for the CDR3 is TGTGCCAGCAGCTTGGGTCCGGGGGTAGGGCAGCCCCAGCATTTT.

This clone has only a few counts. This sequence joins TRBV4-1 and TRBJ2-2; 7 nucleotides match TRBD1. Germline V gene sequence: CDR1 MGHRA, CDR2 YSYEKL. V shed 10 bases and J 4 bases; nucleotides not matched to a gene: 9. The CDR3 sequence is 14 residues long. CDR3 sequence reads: CATATGWGTGELFF. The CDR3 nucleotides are TGCGCCACCGCGACAGGGTGGGGCACCGGGGAGCTGTTTTTT.

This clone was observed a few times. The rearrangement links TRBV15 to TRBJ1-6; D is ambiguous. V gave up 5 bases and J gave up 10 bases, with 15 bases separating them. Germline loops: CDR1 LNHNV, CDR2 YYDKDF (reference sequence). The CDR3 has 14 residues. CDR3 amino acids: CATSSPVRNSPLHF. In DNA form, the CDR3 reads TGTGCCACCAGCTCACCGGTCCGTAACTCACCCCTCCACTTT.

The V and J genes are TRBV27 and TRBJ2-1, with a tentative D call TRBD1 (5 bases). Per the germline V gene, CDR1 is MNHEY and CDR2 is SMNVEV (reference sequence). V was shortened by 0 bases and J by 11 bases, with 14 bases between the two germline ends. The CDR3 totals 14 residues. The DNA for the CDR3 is TGTGCCAGCAGTTTATCGCCCAGGGTGGGGAAGCAGTTCTTC. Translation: CASSLSPRVGKQFF.

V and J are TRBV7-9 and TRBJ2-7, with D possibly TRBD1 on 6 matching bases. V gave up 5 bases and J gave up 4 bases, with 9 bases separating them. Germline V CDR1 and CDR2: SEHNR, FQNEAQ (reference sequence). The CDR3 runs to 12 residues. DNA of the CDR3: TGTGCCAGCAGCCCTACAGGGTACGAGCAGTACTTC. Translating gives CASSPTGYEQYF.